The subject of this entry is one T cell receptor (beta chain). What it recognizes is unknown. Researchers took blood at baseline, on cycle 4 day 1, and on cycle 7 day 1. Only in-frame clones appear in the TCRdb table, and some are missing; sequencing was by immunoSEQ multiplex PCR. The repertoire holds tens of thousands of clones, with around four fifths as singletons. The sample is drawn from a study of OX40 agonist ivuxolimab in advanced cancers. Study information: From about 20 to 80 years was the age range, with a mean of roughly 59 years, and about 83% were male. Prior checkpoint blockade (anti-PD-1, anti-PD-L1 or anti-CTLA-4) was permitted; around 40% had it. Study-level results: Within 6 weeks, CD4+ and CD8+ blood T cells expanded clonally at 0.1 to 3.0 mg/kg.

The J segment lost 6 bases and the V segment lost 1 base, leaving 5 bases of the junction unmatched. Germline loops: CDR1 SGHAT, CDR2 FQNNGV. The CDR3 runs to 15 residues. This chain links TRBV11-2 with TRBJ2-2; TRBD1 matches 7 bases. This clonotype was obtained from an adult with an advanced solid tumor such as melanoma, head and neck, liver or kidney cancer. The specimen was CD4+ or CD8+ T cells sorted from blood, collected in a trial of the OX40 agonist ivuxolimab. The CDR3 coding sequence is TGTGCCAGCAGCTTAGGCTCAGGGGGTTCCGGGGAGCTGTTTTTT. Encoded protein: CASSLGSGGSGELFF.